Listed below are T cell receptor beta chains from one sample, sequenced in a study of T-cell memory formation after mild COVID-19. A single record per CDR3 protein comes from TCRdb applying MiXCR to the 5' RACE reads. This table has 450,000 to 650,000 distinct CDR3 sequences, less than 25% appearing once. Specimen: PBMCs or a T cell subset sorted from them (not recorded which). These receptors were collected from an adult woman who had mild COVID-19 (a few samples of this study predate the infection). Cell type and time point are not known. Each CDR3 is given with its conserved first and last residue. Size is omitted from some rows. Given values are once, few, many or a class for expanded clones.

abundance: few; len: 15; v_gene: TRBV9; j_gene: TRBJ2-7; CDR3aa: CASSRTGTSIHEQYF
abundance: NA; len: 18; v_gene: TRBV24-1; j_gene: TRBJ2-1; CDR3aa: CATSDLRIGQGSYNEQFF
abundance: NA; len: 12; v_gene: TRBV7-3; j_gene: TRBJ2-1; CDR3aa: CASSLFGGEQFF
abundance: many; len: 14; v_gene: TRBV27; j_gene: TRBJ2-7; CDR3aa: CASRAGTGGYEQYF
abundance: few; len: 15; v_gene: TRBV5-1; j_gene: TRBJ2-3; CDR3aa: CASSFRTGSTDTQYF
abundance: few; len: 13; v_gene: TRBV7-9; j_gene: TRBJ2-7; CDR3aa: CASSLRGLDEQYF
abundance: few; len: 12; v_gene: TRBV7-9; j_gene: TRBJ1-1; CDR3aa: CASSIQGSEAFF
abundance: few; len: 13; v_gene: TRBV5-1; j_gene: TRBJ1-5; CDR3aa: CASSAGLNQPQHF
abundance: NA; len: 19; v_gene: TRBV4-1; j_gene: TRBJ2-3; CDR3aa: CASSQDRLAGGDPTDTQYF
abundance: many; len: 13; v_gene: TRBV30; j_gene: TRBJ1-5; CDR3aa: CAWSNTAHQPQHF
abundance: NA; len: 15; v_gene: TRBV9; j_gene: TRBJ2-3; CDR3aa: CASTERGGPGDTQYF
abundance: few; len: 12; v_gene: TRBV20-1; j_gene: TRBJ2-7; CDR3aa: CSARGVAGEQYF
abundance: many; len: 16; v_gene: TRBV7-2; j_gene: TRBJ2-5; CDR3aa: CASSLRASGGQETQYF
abundance: few; len: 13; v_gene: TRBV7-7; j_gene: TRBJ2-1; CDR3aa: CASSLDRNAEQFF
abundance: NA; len: 12; v_gene: TRBV20-1; j_gene: TRBJ2-5; CDR3aa: CSASKGTVDQYF
abundance: NA; len: 15; v_gene: TRBV28; j_gene: TRBJ2-5; CDR3aa: CASSLWTGGKETQYF
abundance: few; len: 15; v_gene: TRBV12-3/TRBV12-4; j_gene: TRBJ1-1; CDR3aa: CASSSRTGTITEAFF
abundance: few; len: 15; v_gene: TRBV4-2; j_gene: TRBJ2-1; CDR3aa: CASSQVLAGDNEQFF
abundance: NA; len: 13; v_gene: TRBV28; j_gene: TRBJ2-7; CDR3aa: CASSPDASVEQYF
abundance: few; len: 16; v_gene: TRBV7-2; j_gene: TRBJ2-1; CDR3aa: CASSGYLGGRYNEQFF
abundance: many; len: 16; v_gene: TRBV5-1; j_gene: TRBJ2-1; CDR3aa: CASSLEPSGRLNEQFF
abundance: few; len: 17; v_gene: TRBV7-6; j_gene: TRBJ1-2; CDR3aa: CASSRHRQDLANYGYTF
abundance: NA; len: 13; v_gene: TRBV10-3; j_gene: TRBJ2-3; CDR3aa: CATGLAGIDTQYF
abundance: NA; len: 16; v_gene: TRBV21-1; j_gene: TRBJ2-1; CDR3aa: CASSKARDLPYNEQFF
abundance: NA; len: 16; v_gene: TRBV4-3; j_gene: TRBJ2-7; CDR3aa: CASSQTPGTGSREQYF
abundance: few; len: 16; v_gene: TRBV16; j_gene: TRBJ1-1; CDR3aa: CASSQNPAGADTEAFF
abundance: NA; len: 15; v_gene: TRBV20-1; j_gene: TRBJ2-7; CDR3aa: CSARDSGLGVYEQYF
abundance: NA; len: 14; v_gene: TRBV3-1; j_gene: TRBJ2-5; CDR3aa: CASSQDRWTETQYF
abundance: few; len: 13; v_gene: TRBV4-1; j_gene: TRBJ1-5; CDR3aa: CASSQEAGGPQHF
abundance: NA; len: 13; v_gene: TRBV6-5; j_gene: TRBJ2-3; CDR3aa: CASSAGVADTQYF
abundance: NA; len: 13; v_gene: TRBV3-1; j_gene: TRBJ1-2; CDR3aa: CASSLGTGIGYTF
abundance: few; len: 13; v_gene: TRBV7-2; j_gene: TRBJ1-3; CDR3aa: CASSPRQGNTIYF
abundance: few; len: 16; v_gene: TRBV9; j_gene: TRBJ2-7; CDR3aa: CASSAGTSGGTGEQYF
abundance: few; len: 15; v_gene: TRBV27; j_gene: TRBJ1-5; CDR3aa: CASSPGGGSNQPQHF
abundance: NA; len: 16; v_gene: TRBV7-2; j_gene: TRBJ2-7; CDR3aa: CASSFTPGQGAREQYF
abundance: NA; len: 17; v_gene: TRBV5-4; j_gene: TRBJ2-1; CDR3aa: CASSLVHLAGVHNEQFF
abundance: NA; len: 13; v_gene: TRBV12-3/TRBV12-4; j_gene: TRBJ2-2; CDR3aa: CASSLGHGGELFF
abundance: few; len: 14; v_gene: TRBV20-1; j_gene: TRBJ2-7; CDR3aa: CSAQRGTILYEQYF
abundance: few; len: 16; v_gene: TRBV6-4; j_gene: TRBJ1-2; CDR3aa: CASSDSGVGRVVGYTF
abundance: NA; len: 15; v_gene: TRBV6-4; j_gene: TRBJ2-3; CDR3aa: CASSSPGNPTDTQYF
abundance: few; len: 17; v_gene: TRBV27; j_gene: TRBJ1-5; CDR3aa: CASRPRWEAPAPQPQHF
abundance: NA; len: 14; v_gene: TRBV10-3; j_gene: TRBJ2-7; CDR3aa: CAISESGGLYEQYF
abundance: few; len: 13; v_gene: TRBV9; j_gene: TRBJ1-5; CDR3aa: CASSFGEGQPQHF
abundance: NA; len: 14; v_gene: TRBV7-6; j_gene: TRBJ2-1; CDR3aa: CASSSGTHYNEQFF
abundance: few; len: 14; v_gene: TRBV5-6; j_gene: TRBJ2-7; CDR3aa: CASSSVDAFDEQYF
abundance: few; len: 18; v_gene: TRBV6-5; j_gene: TRBJ2-1; CDR3aa: CASSPNPLAGGPGNEQFF
abundance: NA; len: 15; v_gene: TRBV5-5; j_gene: TRBJ2-7; CDR3aa: CASSLVTGTRSEQYF
abundance: NA; len: 15; v_gene: TRBV19; j_gene: TRBJ2-7; CDR3aa: CASSITGTGHYEQYF
abundance: few; len: 15; v_gene: TRBV14; j_gene: TRBJ2-3; CDR3aa: CASSLHGGGTDTQYF
abundance: NA; len: 15; v_gene: TRBV7-8; j_gene: TRBJ1-6; CDR3aa: CASSNGQGLNSPLHF
abundance: few; len: 14; v_gene: TRBV6-2/TRBV6-3; j_gene: TRBJ2-1; CDR3aa: CASSFVPYYNEQFF
abundance: NA; len: 15; v_gene: TRBV6-1; j_gene: TRBJ2-1; CDR3aa: CASRIGTGVHNEQFF
abundance: NA; len: 15; v_gene: TRBV7-2; j_gene: TRBJ2-1; CDR3aa: CASSPESWAYNEQFF
abundance: NA; len: 15; v_gene: TRBV14; j_gene: TRBJ1-2; CDR3aa: CASSQEVGTVYGYTF